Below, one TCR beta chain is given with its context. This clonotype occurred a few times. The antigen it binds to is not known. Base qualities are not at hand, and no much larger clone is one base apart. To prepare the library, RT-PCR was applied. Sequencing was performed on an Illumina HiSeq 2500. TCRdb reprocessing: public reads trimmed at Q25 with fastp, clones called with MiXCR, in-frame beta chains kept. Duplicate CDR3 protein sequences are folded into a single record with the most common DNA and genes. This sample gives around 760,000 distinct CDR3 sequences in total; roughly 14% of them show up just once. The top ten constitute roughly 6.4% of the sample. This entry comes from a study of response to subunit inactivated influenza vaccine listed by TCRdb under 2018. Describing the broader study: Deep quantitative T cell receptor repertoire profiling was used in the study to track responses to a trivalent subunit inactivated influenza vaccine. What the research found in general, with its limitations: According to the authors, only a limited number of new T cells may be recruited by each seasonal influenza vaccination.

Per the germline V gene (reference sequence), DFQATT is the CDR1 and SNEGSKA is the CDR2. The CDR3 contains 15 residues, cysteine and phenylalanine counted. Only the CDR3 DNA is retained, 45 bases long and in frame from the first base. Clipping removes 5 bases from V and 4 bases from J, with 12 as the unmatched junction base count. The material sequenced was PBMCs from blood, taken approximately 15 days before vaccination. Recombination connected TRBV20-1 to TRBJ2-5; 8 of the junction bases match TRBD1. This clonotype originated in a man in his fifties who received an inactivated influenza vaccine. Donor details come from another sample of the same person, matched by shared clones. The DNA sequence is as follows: TGCAGTGCTTCTTCGACTACAGACAGGGGAGAGACCCAGTACTTC. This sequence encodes CSASSTTDRGETQYF.